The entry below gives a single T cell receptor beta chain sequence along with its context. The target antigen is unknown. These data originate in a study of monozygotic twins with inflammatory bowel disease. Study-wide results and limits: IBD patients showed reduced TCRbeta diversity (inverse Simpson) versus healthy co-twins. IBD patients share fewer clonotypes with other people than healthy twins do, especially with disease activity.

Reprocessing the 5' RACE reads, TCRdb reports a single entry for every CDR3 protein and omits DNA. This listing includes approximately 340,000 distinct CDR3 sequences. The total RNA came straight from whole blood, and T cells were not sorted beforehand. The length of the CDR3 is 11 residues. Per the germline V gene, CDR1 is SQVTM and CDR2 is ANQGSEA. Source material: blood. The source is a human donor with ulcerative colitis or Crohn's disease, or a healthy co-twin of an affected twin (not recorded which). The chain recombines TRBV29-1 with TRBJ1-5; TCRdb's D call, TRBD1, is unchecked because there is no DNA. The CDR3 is CSPARNQPQHF.